These 23 T cell receptor beta chains were sequenced from one sample in a study of Tregs in tolerant kidney transplant recipients. Libraries were prepared by immunoSEQ multiplex PCR; TCRdb keeps only in-frame clonotypes and omits some of them. This specimen shows 45,000 to 55,000 clones; the ten leading clones hold 0.85%. The source material was CD4+ T cells from blood, sampled before the transplant. These receptors were taken from a human donor who received a combined kidney and bone marrow transplant.

As to this clone: One end of the junction fails to match germline, which may point to a read error. The read is 3 residues too short to cover the CDR3 end, so that end is filled in from the germline J gene. Other DNA sequences in this specimen translate into the identical CDR3. This chain connects TRBV18 to TRBJ1-5, with unresolved D. Looked up from germline, CDR1 is KGHSH and CDR2 is LQKENI. CDR3 length equals 14 residues. Incomplete CDR3 DNA: TGCGCCAGCTCACCACCGGAACAGAATCAGCCC. Encoded protein: CASSPPEQNQP. The full-length CDR3 reads as CASSPPEQNQPQHF.

Of note for this clone: Sequencing ends 3 residues short of the CDR3 end; the germline J gene provides the rest. The chain carries TRBV4-2 and TRBJ2-3; D perhaps matches TRBD2 (5 bases). V lost 4 bases and J 2 bases, leaving 16 bases between the germline ends. CDR3 length: 16 residues. The V gene's germline CDR1 is LGHNA and CDR2 YNFKEQ. CDR3 in amino acids: CASSLLGEGPTDTQYF. The covered CDR3 bases are TGTGCCAGCAGCCTTCTCGGCGAGGGTCCCACAGATACG.

As regards this clone: Read coverage stops 3 residues before the CDR3 terminus; the germline J gene supplies the remainder. V is TRBV7-9 and J is TRBJ2-7; 7 positions match TRBD2. With 11 bases clipped from V and 2 bases from J, the junction kept 9 bases outside the gene matches. The CDR3 has 13 residues. CDR1 is SEHNR and CDR2 is FQNEAQ in the germline V gene (reference sequence). The CDR3 bases that were read are TGTGCCGGCCAGCGGGACCCCGCCTACGAG. This codes for CAGQRDPAYE. The full CDR3 reads CAGQRDPAYEQYF.

With respect to this clone: Read data end 3 residues before the CDR3 end; the end is taken from the germline J gene. The V and J genes are TRBV5-1 and TRBJ1-4; a possible D gene is TRBD1 (5 bases). V lost 4 bases and J lost 2, with 12 bases in between. The CDR3 is 15 residues long. The germline CDR1 and CDR2 sequences are SGHRS and YFSETQ. CDR3 DNA (partial): TGCGCCAGCAGCCCCGGGGGGGGGACTAATGAAAAA. Amino acids: CASSPGGGTNEK. The complete CDR3 sequence is CASSPGGGTNEKLFF. The whole variable domain, remainder taken from reference TRBV5-1 and TRBJ1-4, is KAGVTQTPRYLIKTRGQQVTLSCSPISGHRSVSWYQQTPGQGLQFLFEYFSETQRNKGNFPGRFSGRQFSNSRSEMNVSTLELGDSALYLCASSPGGGTNEKLFFGSGTQLSVL.

To note about this clone: The read halts 3 residues ahead of the CDR3 end, with the missing end drawn from the germline J gene. This chain uses TRBV7-9 with TRBJ1-1; no definite D call. The CDR3 is made up of 13 amino acids. V was pared by 5 bases and J by 1 base, with 8 bases between. Germline V CDR1 and CDR2: SEHNR, FQNEAQ (reference sequence). The chain's CDR3 is CASSLSWNTEAFF. The DNA read from the CDR3 is TGTGCCAGCAGCCTTTCTTGGAACACTGAA. Complete variable domain (other parts from reference TRBV7-9 and TRBJ1-1): DTGVSQNPRHKITKRGQNVTFRCDPISEHNRLYWYRQTLGQGPEFLTYFQNEAQLEKSRLLSDRFSAERPKGSFSTLEIQRTEQGDSAMYLCASSLSWNTEAFFGQGTRLTVV.

On this clone: The read gets to within 3 residues of the CDR3 end, and the germline J gene fills in the rest. V gene TRBV5-1 combines with J gene TRBJ1-4, with D perhaps TRBD1 (5 bases). The V end lost 0 bases, the J end lost 2 bases, and 11 bases lay between the germline ends. The CDR3 contains 16 residues. Germline V CDR1 and CDR2: SGHRS, YFSETQ. The CDR3 loop is CASSLDGSGTNEKLFF. CDR3 bases read: TGCGCCAGCAGCTTGGACGGGTCAGGGACTAATGAAAAA.

As for this clone: The DNA ends 3 residues before the CDR3 does, and the rest of the CDR3 is filled in from the germline J gene. The chain recombines TRBV11-3 with TRBJ2-7, with 7 nucleotides matching TRBD1. The V and J ends lost 3 bases and 2 bases, in that order; junction bases with no gene match: 1. Germline V lookup: CDR1 SGHNT, CDR2 YENEEA. There are 13 residues in the CDR3. This chain's CDR3 is CASSFGQAYEQYF. The covered CDR3 bases are TGTGCCAGCAGCTTCGGACAGGCCTACGAG. Together with reference TRBV11-3 and TRBJ2-7, the CDR3 gives the full variable domain: EAGVVQSPRYKIIEKKQPVAFWCNPISGHNTLYWYLQNLGQGPELLIRYENEEAVDDSQLPKDRFSAERLKGVDSTLKIQPAELGDSAVYLCASSFGQAYEQYFGPGTRLTVT.

A remark on this clone: The sequenced fragment ends 3 residues before the CDR3 boundary, so the rest is inferred from the germline J gene. The chain employs TRBV20-1 and TRBJ2-3; weak D call: TRBD1 (6 bases). V lost 1 base and J 4 bases, leaving 9 bases between the germline ends. The CDR3 totals 13 residues. The germline V gene encodes CDR1 DFQATT and CDR2 SNEGSKA (reference sequence). The DNA read from the CDR3 is TGCAGTGCTAGAGCCCCAGGGGCAGATACG. It codes for CSARAPGADT. The CDR3 reads in full as CSARAPGADTQYF.

Turning to this clone: The read ends 3 residues early relative to the CDR3; the germline J gene fills the gap. V gene TRBV6-2 or TRBV6-3 combines with J gene TRBJ2-3; D is possibly TRBD2 (6 bases). The germline CDR1 and CDR2 sequences are MNHEY and SVGEGT. The CDR3 has 14 amino acids. V was cut by 6 bases and J by 2 bases, with 12 bases left in between. CDR3 DNA, as far as it was read: TGTGCCAGCAGATACCGGGACTTCACAGATACG. This translates into CASRYRDFTDT. The entire CDR3 sequence reads CASRYRDFTDTQYF.

About this clone: The read comes to an end 3 residues before the CDR3 does, leaving the germline J gene to fill in the end. The chain employs TRBV28 and TRBJ2-7; weak D call: TRBD2 (6 bases). V lost 7 bases and J lost 0, with 16 bases in between. The germline V gene has CDR1 MDHEN and CDR2 SYDVKM. The CDR3 runs to 15 residues. CDR3 amino acids: CASILKGGPSYEQYF. The DNA read from the CDR3 is TGTGCCAGCATCCTCAAAGGAGGGCCCTCCTACGAG.

On this clone itself: The sequence runs out 3 residues before the end of the CDR3; the remainder is reconstructed from the germline J gene. The chain carries TRBV7-9 and TRBJ1-1, with D possibly TRBD1 on 6 matching bases. V was shortened by 1 base and J by 1 base, with 7 bases between the two germline ends. This CDR3 has 14 amino acids. Germline CDR1 reads SEHNR; CDR2 reads FQNEAQ (reference sequence). CDR3 sequence reads: CASSLGTENTEAFF. The part of the CDR3 DNA that was read is TGTGCCAGCAGCTTAGGGACAGAGAACACTGAA.

Turning to this clone: The read terminates 3 residues ahead of where the CDR3 ends, so the germline J gene completes it. This sequence joins TRBV20-1 and TRBJ2-1; 8 nucleotides agree with TRBD1. Trimming took 2 bases from V and 6 from J; bases not matched to a gene: 9. CDR1 is DFQATT, CDR2 SNEGSKA, per germline (reference sequence). The CDR3 is 15 amino acids. CDR3 region: CSARFWQGARNEQFF. The CDR3 DNA, read in part, is TGCAGTGCTAGATTTTGGCAGGGGGCGCGCAATGAG.

Points on this clone: The CDR3 end is not reached by the read, which stops 3 residues before it; the germline J gene fills it in. V usage is TRBV20-1 and J usage is TRBJ1-5; 8 bases are a match to TRBD1. The CDR3 runs 14 residues. Germline-derived CDR1 and CDR2 are DFQATT and SNEGSKA (reference sequence). J gave up 3 bases and V 6 bases, and 7 bases lay outside the gene matches. The CDR3 reads CSARQGLVNQPQHF. The part of the CDR3 DNA that was read is TGCAGTGCCAGACAGGGGTTGGTCAATCAGCCC.

Remarks on this clone: The read finishes 3 residues shy of the CDR3 end, and the germline J gene is used to complete it. The chain joins TRBV5-1 to TRBJ1-4, with TRBD1 identical over 9 bases. The J segment lost 6 bases and the V segment lost 2 bases, leaving 5 bases of the junction unmatched. Looked up from germline, CDR1 is SGHRS and CDR2 is YFSETQ. The CDR3 extends over 15 amino acids. CDR3 residues: CASSFGDRDDEKLFF. The CDR3 bases that were read are TGCGCCAGCAGCTTTGGGGACAGGGACGATGAAAAA.

Remarks on this clone: The sequenced fragment ends 3 residues before the CDR3 boundary, so the rest is inferred from the germline J gene. The chain links TRBV20-1 to TRBJ1-4; 7 bases map to TRBD1. This CDR3 spans 16 amino acids. The trim removed 4 bases at V and 0 bases at J, leaving 8 bases unmatched. Germline CDR1 and CDR2: DFQATT and SNEGSKA (reference sequence). The sequenced CDR3 bases are TGCAGTGCTACCTCGACAGGGAGTACAACTAATGAAAAA. This gives the protein CSATSTGSTTNEK. The full CDR3 sequence reads CSATSTGSTTNEKLFF.

A remark on this clone: With the read ending 3 residues before the CDR3 end, the germline J gene is used to fill in that end. The chain links TRBV6-2 or TRBV6-3 to TRBJ1-1; the D is unclear. This CDR3 contains 13 residues. Germline CDR1 MNHEY, CDR2 SVGEGT. The CDR3 loop reads CASSYLQSFGAFF. The CDR3 DNA, read in part, is TGTGCCAGCAGTTACTTACAGTCCTTCGGA.

Remarks on this clone: The read ends 3 residues early relative to the CDR3; the germline J gene fills the gap. The chain links TRBV5-1 to TRBJ2-2, with 12 bases that match TRBD2. The germline V gene has CDR1 SGHRS and CDR2 YFSETQ. The CDR3 is 15 residues long. Trimming cost V 7 bases and J 7 bases; bases outside gene matches: 8. The CDR3 loop is CASHLTSGSHGELFF. Incomplete CDR3 DNA: TGCGCCAGCCACCTGACTAGCGGGAGTCACGGGGAG.

With respect to this clone: The CDR3 end lies 3 residues beyond the end of the read and is filled in from the germline J gene. The chain carries TRBV19 and TRBJ1-5, with D tentatively TRBD1 (6 bases). Looked up from germline, CDR1 is LNHDA and CDR2 is SQIVND (reference sequence). The ends were cut back, 6 bases at V and 3 bases at J, with 9 bases in the middle. The CDR3 runs to 13 residues. The CDR3 spells CASSQGLNQPQHF. Incomplete CDR3 DNA: TGTGCCAGTAGCCAGGGGCTCAATCAGCCC.

Worth noting for this clone: The DNA ends 3 residues before the CDR3 does, and the rest of the CDR3 is filled in from the germline J gene. The chain has TRBV19 and TRBJ2-4; 9 bases are shared with TRBD1. CDR1 LNHDA and CDR2 SQIVND come from the germline V gene (reference sequence). This CDR3 is 15 amino acids long. The part of the CDR3 DNA that was read is TGTGCCAGTAGTAGAATAGGACAGGGGTCTCATTTT. Protein sequence: CASSRIGQGSHF. The CDR3 in its entirety is CASSRIGQGSHFQYF.

In regard to this clone: The read ends 3 residues shy of where the CDR3 ends; the end is completed using the germline J gene. The chain employs TRBV5-1 and TRBJ2-1, with D possibly being TRBD1 (6 bases). Germline CDR1 is SGHRS and CDR2 is YFSETQ. Trimming pared 2 bases from V and 1 base from J, leaving 13 bases between. This CDR3 spans 16 amino acids. The CDR3 reads CASSLRADRSYNEQFF. CDR3 bases read: TGCGCCAGCAGCTTAAGAGCGGACAGATCCTACAATGAG.

This CDR3 is CASSPAGGQETQYF. The sequenced CDR3 bases are TGTGCCAGCAGCCCAGCCGGGGGGCAAGAGACC. This chain links TRBV5-5 with TRBJ2-5; 7 positions match TRBD2. Coverage ceases 3 residues before the CDR3 finishes, and the germline J gene fills in the end. CDR3 length equals 14 residues. V was pared by 4 bases and J by 2 bases, with 5 bases of the junction left unmatched. Per the germline V gene, CDR1 is SGHKS and CDR2 is YYEKEE (reference sequence). The variable domain in full, completed from reference TRBV5-5 and TRBJ2-5, reads DAGVTQSPTHLIKTRGQQVTLRCSPISGHKSVSWYQQVLGQGPQFIFQYYEKEERGRGNFPDRFSARQFPNYSSELNVNALLLGDSALYLCASSPAGGQETQYFGPGTRLLVL.

With respect to this clone: The missing CDR3 end, 3 residues past where the read stops, is filled in from the germline J gene. This chain links TRBV18 with TRBJ2-1; 9 bases match TRBD1. The CDR3 spans 15 residues. Trimming cost V 3 bases and J 2 bases; bases outside gene matches: 2. Germline V CDR1 and CDR2: KGHSH, LQKENI. This CDR3 is CASSPGQGTYNEQFF. The covered CDR3 bases are TGTGCCAGCTCACCCGGACAGGGGACCTACAATGAG.

The part of the CDR3 DNA that was read is TGTGCCAGCTCTCCGGCCGGGGAGGACACC. It specifies CASSPAGEDT. The full CDR3 reads CASSPAGEDTIYF. This rearrangement joins TRBV18 to TRBJ1-3; D remains unclear. The read halts 3 residues ahead of the CDR3 end, with the missing end drawn from the germline J gene. CDR3 length: 13 amino acids. Trimming took off 6 bases at V and 8 bases at J, with 14 bases between the two ends. Per germline, CDR1 KGHSH and CDR2 LQKENI.